The present TCR beta chain was sequenced within a study of blood T cell repertoires in COVID-19. The wider study: Nucleic acid was either cDNA or gDNA, and it came from T cells, B-cell-depleted T cells, or PBMCs.

Germline CDR1 MGHRA, CDR2 YSYEKL. The CDR3 totals 17 residues. V was pared by 6 bases and J by 6 bases, with 20 bases of the junction left unmatched. The data were produced by immunoSEQ multiplex PCR, yet TCRdb's version contains in-frame clones alone and is incomplete. The sample lists about 180,000 clones; approximately 81% were seen once. Seattle patient enrollment occurred during active infection, with longitudinal follow-up thereafter. The TCR sequence derives from a person between 65 and 79 years old with COVID-19, enrolled during active disease. J is TRBJ2-7 and V is TRBV4-1; TRBD1 agrees at 7 bases. What was sequenced was peripheral blood. CDR3 DNA sequence: TGCGCCAGCAGGCTTACTCCCGGGACAGACTTACCGAGCGAGCAGTACTTC. Translated: CASRLTPGTDLPSEQYF.